These 29 T cell receptor beta chains came from one sample sequenced in a study of CD8 T cells in Susac syndrome. Random hexamers served to reverse transcribe roughly 0.45 to 1 ug RNA. TCRdb reprocessed the immunoSEQ multiplex PCR reads with MiXCR, giving one entry per CDR3 protein. The top ten clones hold approximately 0.086% of a sample with some 200,000 distinct CDR3 sequences, 91% of them seen once. Sequencing was carried out using CD4+ T cells from PBMCs. These receptors were obtained from a human donor with Susac syndrome.

The chain employs TRBV5-4 and TRBJ1-3, with D maybe TRBD1 (5 bases). V was cut by 0 bases and J by 0 bases, with 10 bases left in between. CDR1 is SGHNT, CDR2 YYREEE, per germline (reference sequence). This CDR3 is built from 16 residues. The CDR3 coding sequence is TGTGCCAGCAGCTTGGGGGGGATGAGCTCTGGAAACACCATATATTTT. This codes for CASSLGGMSSGNTIYF. The full variable domain, with the rest looked up from reference TRBV5-4 and TRBJ1-3, is ETGVTQSPTHLIKTRGQQVTLRCSSQSGHNTVSWYQQALGQGPQFIFQYYREEENGRGNFPPRFSGLQFPNYSSELNVNALELDDSALYLCASSLGGMSSGNTIYFGEGSWLTVV.

The chain recombines TRBV4-1 with TRBJ1-2; D gene unclear. Germline V gene lookup returns CDR1 MGHRA and CDR2 YSYEKL. This CDR3 has 12 amino acids. Trimming removed 0 bases from V and 5 bases from J, with 4 bases in between. CDR3 sequence: CASSQDLYGYTF. CDR3 nucleotide sequence: TGCGCCAGCAGCCAAGATTTATATGGCTACACCTTC.

The gene calls are TRBV6-5 and TRBJ2-1; 9 nucleotides align to TRBD1. Trimming removed 6 bases from V and 7 bases from J; junction bases left unmatched: 10. Germline V gene data show CDR1 as MNHEY and CDR2 as SVGAGI. The CDR3 consists of 15 residues. CDR3 protein: CASRIRADRGNEQFF. CDR3 DNA sequence: TGTGCCAGCAGAATACGGGCGGACAGGGGAAATGAGCAGTTCTTC.

The rearrangement links TRBV30 to TRBJ1-5; D is uncertain. Germline CDR1 is GTSNPN and CDR2 is SVGIG (reference sequence). The ends were cut back, 1 base at V and 7 bases at J, with 11 bases in the middle. The CDR3 runs to 13 residues. CDR3: CAWSGNQGQPQHF. CDR3 nucleotide sequence: TGTGCCTGGAGTGGTAATCAAGGGCAGCCCCAGCATTTT. The variable domain in full, completed from reference TRBV30 and TRBJ1-5, reads SQTIHQWPATLVQPVGSPLSLECTVEGTSNPNLYWYRQAAGRGLQLLFYSVGIGQISSEVPQNLSASRPQDRQFILSSKKLLLSDSGFYLCAWSGNQGQPQHFGDGTRLSIL.

The chain is built from TRBV11-2 and TRBJ2-3; 7 bases align to TRBD2. There are 15 residues in the CDR3. Germline-derived CDR1 and CDR2 are SGHAT and FQNNGV. Germline trimming cut 3 bases from V and 4 bases from J; bases unmatched to any gene: 7. The CDR3 nucleotides read TGTGCCAGCAGCTTTAGGGCGGGAGTATCAGATACGCAGTATTTT. As protein: CASSFRAGVSDTQYF.

The chain joins TRBV12-3 or TRBV12-4 to TRBJ2-2; 11 nucleotides align to TRBD1. The CDR3 has 18 residues. The V segment lost 6 bases and the J segment 3 bases; nucleotides outside the gene matches: 12. CDR3 DNA: TGTGCCAGCAGAAGGACAGGGGGCTATTACGCCTACACCGGGGAGCTGTTTTTT. Translation gives CASRRTGGYYAYTGELFF.

This clonotype has only one observation. In DNA form, the CDR3 reads TGTGCCATCAGTGTAGGGGGGCCGAGGACTGAAGCTTTCTTT. It encodes CAISVGGPRTEAFF. This rearrangement joins TRBV10-3 to TRBJ1-1, with a possible D match to TRBD1 (6 bases). Trimming took off 4 bases at V and 5 bases at J, with 14 bases between the two ends. The CDR3 runs 14 residues. CDR1 is ENHRY and CDR2 is SYGVKD in the germline V gene.

The chain carries TRBV7-3 and TRBJ2-1; 12 positions agree with TRBD2. CDR3 length equals 17 residues. Germline CDR1 and CDR2: SGHTA and FQGTGA. The J segment lost 9 bases and the V segment lost 5 bases, leaving 14 bases of the junction unmatched. The CDR3 DNA follows: TGTGCCAGCAGCCCTGGCGGACTAGCGGGAAAGGTCGGTGAGCAGTTCTTC. It codes for CASSPGGLAGKVGEQFF.

This clonotype appeared once. The gene calls are TRBV2 and TRBJ2-7; 10 bases fit TRBD1. The germline V gene has CDR1 SNHLY and CDR2 FYNNEI. V shed 10 bases, J shed 2 bases, and the junction held 11 bases outside the gene matches. CDR3 length: 15 amino acids. The CDR3 DNA is TGTGCCACCAATCTGGGACAGGGGTTCCCCTACGAGCAGTACTTC. This gives the protein CATNLGQGFPYEQYF.

The chain joins TRBV5-1 to TRBJ2-5, with unresolved D. V was trimmed by 3 bases and J by 1 base, leaving 7 bases between them. CDR3 length: 13 amino acids. Germline-derived CDR1 and CDR2 are SGHRS and YFSETQ. CDR3 sequence: CASSSRPQETQYF. CDR3 coding DNA: TGCGCCAGCAGCTCCCGACCCCAAGAGACCCAGTACTTC.

The V call is TRBV19, the J call TRBJ2-2, with 7 nucleotides matching TRBD2. The V segment lost 0 bases and the J segment 1 base; nucleotides outside the gene matches: 2. This CDR3 has 16 amino acids. Germline CDR1 is LNHDA and CDR2 is SQIVND (reference sequence). The CDR3 sequence is CASSIDGRRNTGELFF. The CDR3 bases are TGTGCCAGTAGTATAGACGGGAGGAGGAACACCGGGGAGCTGTTTTTT.

J is TRBJ2-5 and V is TRBV5-1, with TRBD1 matching over 7 bases. Trimming removed 7 bases from V and 3 bases from J; junction bases left unmatched: 3. Germline V gene data show CDR1 as SGHRS and CDR2 as YFSETQ. The CDR3 is 12 residues long. Here the CDR3 reads CASQGQKETQYF. For the CDR3, the DNA is TGCGCCAGCCAGGGACAGAAAGAGACCCAGTACTTC.

The chain carries TRBV2 and TRBJ2-1; D gene uncertain. In germline, CDR1 is SNHLY, CDR2 FYNNEI. Trimming removed 8 bases from V and 1 base from J, with 9 bases in between. CDR3 length equals 13 residues. The CDR3 bases are TGTGCCAGCGTCTACCGTTCCTACAATGAGCAGTTCTTC. Protein product: CASVYRSYNEQFF.

This clonotype was recorded a few times. The V gene is TRBV12-3 or TRBV12-4, the J gene TRBJ1-1, with a tentative D call TRBD1 (6 bases). The CDR3 is 13 amino acids. Deletions cut 6 bases from V and 0 bases from J, with 8 bases between. The CDR3 sequence is CASRTGMNTEAFF. The CDR3 nucleotides are TGTGCCAGCAGGACAGGCATGAACACTGAAGCTTTCTTT.

This chain connects TRBV20-1 to TRBJ1-5; 9 bases are a match to TRBD1. The V gene's germline CDR1 is DFQATT and CDR2 SNEGSKA (reference sequence). With 2 bases clipped from V and 3 bases from J, the junction kept 5 bases outside the gene matches. This CDR3 is 15 amino acids long. The CDR3 sequence is CSARSRQGVNQPQHF. CDR3 nucleotides: TGCAGTGCTAGATCCCGACAGGGGGTCAATCAGCCCCAGCATTTT.

This clonotype was detected only once. The V call is TRBV19, the J call TRBJ2-7; TRBD1 matches at 7 bases. V gave up 4 bases and J gave up 3 bases; unmatched junction bases: 6. Looked up from germline, CDR1 is LNHDA and CDR2 is SQIVND (reference sequence). The CDR3 is made up of 14 amino acids. This CDR3 is CASSKRQGGYEQYF. CDR3 DNA: TGTGCCAGTAGTAAGCGACAGGGTGGCTACGAGCAGTACTTC.

The J gene is TRBJ1-2, the V gene TRBV27; 9 nucleotides agree with TRBD1. V trimming: 2 bases; J trimming: 1 base; junction bases outside the gene matches: 8. The CDR3 extends over 17 amino acids. Germline values: CDR1 MNHEY, CDR2 SMNVEV (reference sequence). The CDR3 DNA is TGTGCCAGCAGTTTAACCTACCGGGACAGGGTTAACTATGGCTACACCTTC. Encoded protein: CASSLTYRDRVNYGYTF.

The chain is built from TRBV3-1 and TRBJ2-3; D remains ambiguous. CDR1 is LGHDT and CDR2 is YNNKEL in the germline V gene (reference sequence). This CDR3 region has 15 residues. Trimming shortened V by 1 base and J by 2 bases, and 10 bases separated the two germline ends. CDR3 protein: CASSQGSSYTDTQYF. CDR3 DNA: TGTGCCAGCAGCCAAGGGAGCTCATACACAGATACGCAGTATTTT.

The chain couples TRBV12-3 or TRBV12-4 to TRBJ1-1; D ambiguous. Trimming removed 6 bases from V and 0 bases from J, with 8 bases in between. The length of the CDR3 is 13 residues. CDR3 in amino acids: CASREGVNTEAFF. In DNA, the CDR3 is TGTGCCAGCAGGGAAGGAGTGAACACTGAAGCTTTCTTT.

The J gene is TRBJ1-1, the V gene TRBV6-1; TRBD1 agrees at 12 bases. CDR3 length equals 17 residues. V was clipped by 6 bases and J by 4 bases; unmatched bases: 12. Germline V gives CDR1 MNHNS, CDR2 SASEGT. The CDR3 DNA follows: TGTGCCAGCAGGGGGACAGGGGGCGAATTTTATGGCACTGAAGCTTTCTTT. Protein: CASRGTGGEFYGTEAFF.

This sequence joins TRBV12-3 or TRBV12-4 and TRBJ1-2, with D maybe TRBD1 (6 bases). This CDR3 is 15 amino acids long. V lost 1 base and J 4 bases, leaving 13 bases between the germline ends. CDR3 sequence reads: CASSLGIQGGYGYTF. In nucleotides, the CDR3 is TGTGCCAGCAGTTTAGGGATACAGGGAGGCTATGGCTACACCTTC.

Only a few counts were recorded for this clonotype. CDR3 sequence: CASSFDSTIYF. CDR3 DNA: TGTGCCAGCAGCTTTGACAGCACCATATATTTT. This sequence joins TRBV5-4 and TRBJ1-3; TRBD1 might be the D (5 bases). Deletions cut 2 bases from V and 9 bases from J, with 6 bases between. The length of the CDR3 is 11 residues. CDR1 and CDR2 from the germline V gene are SGHNT and YYREEE (reference sequence).

This clonotype was observed a handful of times. The chain uses TRBV20-1 and TRBJ1-1; no firm D call. Germline values: CDR1 DFQATT, CDR2 SNEGSKA (reference sequence). The CDR3 has 11 amino acids. V was cut by 5 bases and J by 0 bases, with 4 bases left in between. The CDR3 sequence is CSASLNTEAFF. The CDR3 DNA sequence: TGCAGTGCTTCTTTGAACACTGAAGCTTTCTTT.

This chain's CDR3 is CASSSLTDTQYF. Written as DNA, the CDR3 is TGTGCCAGTAGCTCTTTAACAGATACGCAGTATTTT. The genes are TRBV19 and TRBJ2-3, with no clear D. CDR1 is LNHDA and CDR2 is SQIVND in the germline V gene (reference sequence). V lost 6 bases, J lost 3 bases, and 7 bases lay in between. This CDR3 is built from 12 residues.

This rearrangement joins TRBV20-1 to TRBJ1-5, with a weak D call TRBD1 (6 bases). CDR3 length: 13 residues. Per the germline V gene, CDR1 is DFQATT and CDR2 is SNEGSKA (reference sequence). Trimming cost V 3 bases and J 6 bases, with 12 bases left between them. The chain's CDR3 is CSASHRVGQPQHF. CDR3 bases: TGCAGTGCTAGCCACAGGGTTGGTCAGCCCCAGCATTTT.

The chain links TRBV7-8 to TRBJ1-5; the D is unclear. There are 14 residues in the CDR3. The germline gives CDR1 SGHVS, CDR2 FQNEAQ. Trimming stripped 1 base from V and 5 bases from J, with 9 bases between. CDR3 DNA: TGTGCCAGCAGCTTAGTTCTTTCGGATCAGCCCCAGCATTTT. Translating gives CASSLVLSDQPQHF.

The sample holds one count of this clonotype. The chain couples TRBV20-1 to TRBJ1-6; the D gene is possibly TRBD1 (5 bases). The V gene lost 3 bases and the J gene lost 10 bases, with 13 bases spanning the gap. This CDR3 contains 13 residues. Germline lookup yields CDR1 DFQATT and CDR2 SNEGSKA (reference sequence). The CDR3 protein is CSARFTGESPLHF. The CDR3 bases are TGCAGTGCTAGGTTCACGGGGGAGTCACCCCTCCACTTT.

This clonotype was counted only a few times. The chain links TRBV6-5 to TRBJ1-1; weak D call: TRBD1 (5 bases). Trimming stripped 2 bases from V and 0 bases from J, with 13 bases between. The CDR3 extends over 16 amino acids. Looked up from germline, CDR1 is MNHEY and CDR2 is SVGAGI. CDR3 sequence: CASSYAVKDMNTEAFF. The CDR3, as DNA: TGTGCCAGCAGTTACGCGGTTAAGGACATGAACACTGAAGCTTTCTTT.

In this sample, this clonotype turned up a few times. The chain combines TRBV10-3 with TRBJ2-4; 9 bases are shared with TRBD1. The J segment lost 8 bases and the V segment lost 0 bases, leaving 8 bases of the junction unmatched. Looked up from germline, CDR1 is ENHRY and CDR2 is SYGVKD. This CDR3 is 16 amino acids long. CDR3 loop: CAISESKGQGRDIQYF. Here the CDR3 DNA reads TGTGCCATCAGTGAGTCTAAGGGACAGGGTAGAGACATTCAGTACTTC.